This TCR beta chain was observed in a study of T cell repertoires in ileal Crohn's disease. Study-level information: From the resection specimen's proximal margin, biopsies were taken as MI.

Study-level results: Compared with CD4 T cells, sorted CD8 cells carried more expanded clones. Active smokers at surgery had more clonal expansions than non-smokers. Endoscopic recurrence occurred in every patient whose clonality exceeded 26.8%.

Time point defined: proximal margin of the surgical specimen (macroscopically non-inflamed). As for this clone: Its target is not known.

Sequencing used immunoSEQ multiplex PCR; TCRdb keeps in-frame clones, though not all of them. The sample holds 5,500 or so clones; around 86% are singletons and the top ten take roughly 4.4%. The source material was ileal tissue. This receptor was taken from an adult with Crohn's disease.

DNA for the CDR3: TGTGCCAGCAGCGCCGGGCCTTCGGGGGGCGAGCAGTACTTC. Translated, it gives CASSAGPSGGEQYF. The V call is TRBV9, the J call TRBJ2-7, with 7 nucleotides matching TRBD2. The CDR3 loop spans 14 amino acids. The germline V gene encodes CDR1 SGDLS and CDR2 YYNGEE. The ends lost 3 bases at V and 6 bases at J; junction bases unmatched: 9.